Listed below are T cell receptor beta chains from one sample, sequenced in a study of cytomegalovirus exposure and HLA in healthy donors. Using immunoSEQ multiplex PCR, the repertoire was profiled, and TCRdb retains in-frame clones only, with some absent. The sample has about 140,000 clones; approximately 70% are singletons. The sequenced sample consisted of PBMCs. The receptors stem from a woman under 40 in good health and CMV-seronegative. CDR3s include the opening cysteine and the closing phenylalanine or tryptophan. The D gene is left open where the match is weak. Only some rows state a clone size, as once, few, many or a class for expanded clones.

d_call	v_call	j_call	clone_size	cdr3_aa	cdr3_nt
-	TRBV6-6	TRBJ1-1	-	CASRVGQNTEAFF	TGTGCCAGCAGAGTGGGCCAGAACACTGAAGCTTTCTTT
-	TRBV29-1	TRBJ2-1	-	CSVVGGHHNEQFF	TGCAGCGTTGTGGGGGGGCACCACAATGAGCAGTTCTTC
TRBD2	TRBV10-3	TRBJ2-1	-	CAISASGTSGFNEQFF	TGTGCCATCAGTGCCTCCGGGACTAGCGGATTCAATGAGCAGTTCTTC
-	TRBV9	TRBJ2-1	-	CASSGRAGPDNEQFF	TGTGCCAGCAGCGGGAGGGCAGGGCCGGATAATGAGCAGTTCTTC
-	TRBV4-1	TRBJ1-3	-	CASSQDRGVTTIYF	TGCGCCAGCAGCCAAGATCGCGGGGTGACCACCATATATTTT
-	TRBV19	TRBJ1-5	-	CASSSGYLQPQHF	TGTGCCAGTAGTTCAGGGTATCTTCAGCCCCAGCATTTT
-	TRBV19	TRBJ1-6	-	CASSYTPGGRNSPLHF	TGTGCCAGTAGTTACACCCCCGGGGGGCGGAATTCACCCCTCCACTTT
-	TRBV23-1	TRBJ2-5	-	CASRIEETQYF	TGCGCCAGCAGGATAGAGGAGACCCAGTACTTC
-	TRBV9	TRBJ2-1	-	CASSVSGDAYNEQFF	TGTGCCAGCAGCGTTAGCGGAGACGCCTACAATGAGCAGTTCTTC
-	TRBV6-5	TRBJ1-5	-	CASSRPGAHQPQHF	TGTGCCAGCAGCCGCCCAGGGGCCCATCAGCCCCAGCATTTT
-	TRBV12-1	TRBJ1-1	few	CASSFEEGANTEAFF	TGTGCCAGCAGCTTTGAGGAGGGGGCGAACACTGAAGCTTTCTTT
TRBD2	TRBV7-3	TRBJ2-3	-	CASSNRLAGGADTQYF	TGTGCCAGCAGCAACCGACTAGCGGGAGGGGCAGATACGCAGTATTTT
TRBD1	TRBV4-1	TRBJ1-2	-	CASSHPSKTGFEANYGYTF	TGCGCCAGCAGCCACCCCTCGAAGACAGGGTTCGAAGCTAACTATGGCTACACCTTC
-	TRBV28	TRBJ1-2	-	CASSRTAAGAYGYTF	TGTGCCAGCAGCCGAACCGCCGCGGGAGCCTATGGCTACACCTTC
-	TRBV28	TRBJ1-5	-	CASIHTGEYSNQPQHF	TGTGCCAGCATCCACACCGGAGAATATAGCAATCAGCCCCAGCATTTT
TRBD2	TRBV18	TRBJ2-1	once	CASSKPGLAGAPQFF	TGTGCCAGCTCGAAACCGGGACTAGCGGGAGCCCCGCAGTTCTTC